This T cell receptor (beta chain) appears in the sequencing data of a study of Graves' ophthalmopathy and Graves' hyperthyroidism. Across the whole study: Ophthalmopathy not arising within 18 months of follow-up defined hyperthyroidism as stable. Study-wide findings and caveats: Ophthalmopathy cases were distinguished from stable hyperthyroidism by a 13-signature model, reaching 85% to 90% sensitivity and approximately 83% specificity.

From RNA, the CDR3 regions of TCR beta chains were amplified and sequenced. First-round RT-PCR employed HTBI primers, with a second-round multiplex PCR after it. TCRdb processed the multiplex PCR reads anew with MiXCR; each CDR3 protein has one entry. The sample includes approximately 540,000 distinct CDR3 sequences, under 40% of them seen just once. As concerns this clonotype: Its antigen is currently unknown.

Orbital computed tomography, together with clinical symptoms, serum thyroxine, TRAb and thyroid ultrasound, was used for diagnosis. The germline gives CDR1 SQVTM, CDR2 ANQGSEA. Unmatched junction bases numbered 12, after V lost 6 bases and J lost 2 bases. The CDR3 sequence is 15 residues long. The chain has TRBV29-1 and TRBJ1-1; 7 bases are a match to TRBD1. The sample consisted of peripheral blood or thyroid tissue (not recorded which). The sequence was collected from an adult man with Graves' hyperthyroidism. In DNA form, the CDR3 reads TGCAGCGTCACGGGCCTCAGGGGGTACAACACTGAAGCTTTCTTT. Translating it yields CSVTGLRGYNTEAFF.